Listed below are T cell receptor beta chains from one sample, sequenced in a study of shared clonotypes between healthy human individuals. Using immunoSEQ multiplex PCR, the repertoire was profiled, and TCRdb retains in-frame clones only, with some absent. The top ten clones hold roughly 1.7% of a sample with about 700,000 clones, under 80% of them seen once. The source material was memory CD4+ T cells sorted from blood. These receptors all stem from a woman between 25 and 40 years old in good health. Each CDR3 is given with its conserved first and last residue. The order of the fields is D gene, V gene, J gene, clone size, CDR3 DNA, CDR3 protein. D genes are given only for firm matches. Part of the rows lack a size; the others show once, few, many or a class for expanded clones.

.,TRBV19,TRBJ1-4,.,TGTGCCAGTAGTATTACCGGGGGGTATTCGACTAATGAAAAACTGTTTTTT,CASSITGGYSTNEKLFF
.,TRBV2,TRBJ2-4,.,TGTGCCAGCAGTTTGATTCAAAACATTCAGTACTTC,CASSLIQNIQYF
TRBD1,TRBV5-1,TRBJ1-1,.,TGCGCCAGCAGCTTGGCAGGGGGTTCGTCGGCTTTCTTT,CASSLAGGSSAFF
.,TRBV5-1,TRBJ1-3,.,TGCGCCAGCAGCTTGAAAGGGAGCTCTGGAAACACCATATATTTT,CASSLKGSSGNTIYF
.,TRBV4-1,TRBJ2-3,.,TGCGCCAGCAGCCAAGATAAGGAAAGTTTGCAGTATTTT,CASSQDKESLQYF
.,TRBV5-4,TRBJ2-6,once,TGTGCCAGCAGCTCGATGCGCTCTGGGGCCAACGTCCTGACTTTC,CASSSMRSGANVLTF
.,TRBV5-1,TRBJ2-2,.,TGCGCCAGCAGCTTGGACGCCAGGGACCCCGGGGAGCTGTTTTTT,CASSLDARDPGELFF
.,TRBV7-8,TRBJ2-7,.,TGTGCCAGCAGCTCCAGGGGCGGGGGCCAAGGCTACGAGCAGTACTTC,CASSSRGGGQGYEQYF
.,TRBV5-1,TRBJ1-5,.,TGCGCCAGCAGCCCCGGCGACAGTTTTAATCAGCCCCAGCATTTT,CASSPGDSFNQPQHF
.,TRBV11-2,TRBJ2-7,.,TGTGCCAGCAGCTTAGGACCCGAGCAGTACTTC,CASSLGPEQYF
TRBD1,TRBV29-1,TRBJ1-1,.,TGCAGCGCACAGGGACAGACCAACACTGAAGCTTTCTTT,CSAQGQTNTEAFF
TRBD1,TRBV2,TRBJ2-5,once,TGTGCCAGCAGTTTCGACAGGGGAGAGACCCAGTACTTC,CASSFDRGETQYF
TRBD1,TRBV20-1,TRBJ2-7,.,TGCAGTGCTGGACAGGACTACGAGCAGTACTTC,CSAGQDYEQYF
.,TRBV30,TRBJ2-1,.,TGTGCCTGGAGCCATCTAAGCCATGAGCAGTTCTTC,CAWSHLSHEQFF
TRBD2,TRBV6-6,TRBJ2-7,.,TGTGCCAGCAGTACACTAGCGGGGGCCTACGAGCAGTACTTC,CASSTLAGAYEQYF
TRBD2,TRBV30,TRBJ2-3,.,TGTGCCTGGAGTGAAGGACTAGCGGGAGGCGCAGATACGCAGTATTTT,CAWSEGLAGGADTQYF
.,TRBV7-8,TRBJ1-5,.,TGTGCCAGCAGATCCCGACAGAGAGATAGCAATCAGCCCCAGCATTTT,CASRSRQRDSNQPQHF
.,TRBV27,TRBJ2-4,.,TGTGCCAGTTCACAGGGCTCGCACATTCAGTACTTC,CASSQGSHIQYF
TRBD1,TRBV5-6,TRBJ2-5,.,TGTGCCAGCAGGCACGGGACAGGGATCGGAGAGACCCAGTACTTC,CASRHGTGIGETQYF
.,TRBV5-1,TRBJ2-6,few,TGCGCCAGCAGGTGGACGGGGGAGCCTGGGGCCAACGTCCTGACTTTC,CASRWTGEPGANVLTF
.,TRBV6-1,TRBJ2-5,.,TGTGCCAGCAGTGAAGCGACGGGTGTGGGAGGAAAGACCCAGTACTTC,CASSEATGVGGKTQYF
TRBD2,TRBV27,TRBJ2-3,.,TGTGCCAGCAGACCTTACCACCGGGGACTAGCGGTATCCACAGATACGCAGTATTTT,CASRPYHRGLAVSTDTQYF
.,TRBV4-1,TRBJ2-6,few,TGCGCCAGCAGCGCGCGGACAGACGTCTTAAACGTCCTGACTTTC,CASSARTDVLNVLTF
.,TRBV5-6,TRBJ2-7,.,TGTGCCAGCAGCTTGGGAGCTCGAGACGAGCAGTACTTC,CASSLGARDEQYF
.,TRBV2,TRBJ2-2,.,TGTGCCAGCATCCCCACAGCGGATAGATCCGGGGAGCTGTTTTTT,CASIPTADRSGELFF
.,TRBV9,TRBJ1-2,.,TGTGCCAGCGGCCGTTCCAATAACTATGGCTACACCTTC,CASGRSNNYGYTF
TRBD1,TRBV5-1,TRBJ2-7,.,TGCGCCAGCAGCCCGGGACAGGAGGGGTCTAACGAGCAGTACTTC,CASSPGQEGSNEQYF
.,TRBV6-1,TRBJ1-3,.,TGTGCCAGCAGTGAAAATCATTATGGAAACACCATATATTTT,CASSENHYGNTIYF
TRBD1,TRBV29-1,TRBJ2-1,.,TGCAGCGTTGTAGGGGGCAGTGGGGACCGTGCCATTAATGAGCAGTTCTTC,CSVVGGSGDRAINEQFF
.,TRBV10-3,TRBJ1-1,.,TGTGCCATCAGTGAGTCGTCCCAGCTGAACACTGAAGCTTTCTTT,CAISESSQLNTEAFF
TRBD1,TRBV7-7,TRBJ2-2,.,TGTGCCAGCAGCTCTTCCAGGGGGAAGGGTGGTACCGGGGAGCTGTTTTTT,CASSSSRGKGGTGELFF
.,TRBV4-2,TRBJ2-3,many,TGTGCCAGCAGCCAAGTTGGAGCGGAAATGACAGATACGCAGTATTTT,CASSQVGAEMTDTQYF
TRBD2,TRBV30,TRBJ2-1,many,TGTGCCTGGATGGAGCGGGAGGACGAGCAGTTCTTC,CAWMEREDEQFF